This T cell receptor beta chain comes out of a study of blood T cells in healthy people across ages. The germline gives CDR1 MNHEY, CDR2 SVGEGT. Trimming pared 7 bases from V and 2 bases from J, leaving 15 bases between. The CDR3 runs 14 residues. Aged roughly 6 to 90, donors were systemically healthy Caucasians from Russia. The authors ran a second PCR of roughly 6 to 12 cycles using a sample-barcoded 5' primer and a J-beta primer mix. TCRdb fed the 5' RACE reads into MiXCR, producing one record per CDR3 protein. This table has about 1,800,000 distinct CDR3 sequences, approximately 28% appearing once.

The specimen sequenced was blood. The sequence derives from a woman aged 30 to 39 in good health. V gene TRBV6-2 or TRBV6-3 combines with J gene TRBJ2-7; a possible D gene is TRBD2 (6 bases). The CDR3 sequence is CASNHPRLAYEQYF. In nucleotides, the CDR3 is TGTGCCAGCAACCATCCTAGACTAGCCTACGAGCAGTACTTC.